The next 32 T cell receptor beta chains were all read from a single sample in a study of patients and donors after allogeneic stem cell transplantation. TCRdb processed the RT-PCR reads anew with MiXCR; each CDR3 protein has one entry. The sample has hundreds of thousands of distinct CDR3 sequences, 16% seen once. Specimen: blood, either unsorted or a sorted T cell fraction (not recorded which). All receptors come from a human donor who was either an allogeneic HSCT recipient or a stem cell or donor lymphocyte infusion donor (not recorded which). It is not recorded whose cells these are; they may come from a transplant donor.

V and J are TRBV29-1 and TRBJ2-7; 11 nucleotides agree with TRBD1. Germline V gives CDR1 SQVTM, CDR2 ANQGSEA. The ends lost 2 bases at V and 4 bases at J; junction bases unmatched: 1. This CDR3 is built from 13 residues. CDR3 sequence reads: CSVERDRGYEQYF. Written as DNA, the CDR3 is TGCAGCGTTGAACGGGACAGGGGGTACGAGCAGTACTTC.

This clonotype has more than one count but fewer than ten. The chain joins TRBV7-3 to TRBJ2-7, with D unclear. The CDR3 has 14 residues. Trimming pared 1 base from V and 0 bases from J, leaving 7 bases between. Germline V CDR1 and CDR2: SGHTA, FQGTGA. The CDR3, as DNA: TGTGCCAGCAGCTTAAAGGGTAGCTCCTACGAGCAGTACTTC. This encodes CASSLKGSSYEQYF.

This clonotype was seen more than once but under ten times. V and J are TRBV7-9 and TRBJ1-4; TRBD1 matches 8 bases. This CDR3 is built from 16 residues. The trim removed 0 bases at V and 4 bases at J, leaving 4 bases unmatched. Germline V gene sequence: CDR1 SEHNR, CDR2 FQNEAQ (reference sequence). CDR3: CASSLAGTGGNEKLFF. CDR3 coding DNA: TGTGCCAGCAGCTTAGCAGGGACAGGCGGTAATGAAAAACTGTTTTTT.

This clonotype was observed a few times. This chain connects TRBV10-3 to TRBJ2-7, with 9 bases matching TRBD1. The CDR3 is 15 amino acids. Unmatched junction bases numbered 4, after V lost 4 bases and J lost 0 bases. The germline gives CDR1 ENHRY, CDR2 SYGVKD. The CDR3 sequence: CAISAGTGSSYEQYF. The CDR3 region has the DNA TGTGCCATCAGTGCTGGGACAGGGAGCTCCTACGAGCAGTACTTC.

The V call is TRBV13, the J call TRBJ2-7, with TRBD1 matching 7 bases. With V trimmed by 2 bases and J by 5 bases, 9 bases remained unmatched. This CDR3 spans 15 amino acids. Germline CDR1 is PRHDT and CDR2 is FYEKMQ (reference sequence). In DNA, the CDR3 is TGTGCCAGCAGCTTACGGACAGGTGTGGTGGACGAGCAGTACTTC. It is translated as CASSLRTGVVDEQYF.

The J gene is TRBJ2-1, the V gene TRBV7-3, with 8 bases lining up with TRBD2. CDR1 is SGHTA and CDR2 is FQGTGA in the germline V gene. The CDR3 has 16 amino acids. V shed 4 bases, J shed 6 bases, and the junction held 11 bases outside the gene matches. CDR3 coding DNA: TGTGCCAGCAGCTCCGATTCGGGACTAGGGGGCAATGAGCAGTTCTTC. Translating gives CASSSDSGLGGNEQFF.

This sequence joins TRBV7-3 and TRBJ2-1, with D perhaps assigned TRBD1 or TRBD2 (5 bases each). Per the germline V gene, CDR1 is SGHTA and CDR2 is FQGTGA. V lost 2 bases, J lost 0 bases, and 11 bases lay in between. The CDR3 covers 16 residues. CDR3: CASSLLPGSSYNEQFF. The CDR3 DNA reads TGTGCCAGCAGCTTACTTCCAGGGAGCTCCTACAATGAGCAGTTCTTC.

This clonotype was detected ten times or more. V is TRBV3-1 and J is TRBJ1-2, with a possible D match to TRBD1 (5 bases). The CDR3 runs to 16 residues. CDR1 and CDR2 (germline): LGHDT, YNNKEL (reference sequence). V was trimmed by 0 bases and J by 4 bases, leaving 15 bases between them. The CDR3 nucleotides are TGTGCCAGCAGCCAAGACGGGGCGTCGACCGCCTATGGCTACACCTTC. Protein: CASSQDGASTAYGYTF.

The gene calls are TRBV7-9 and TRBJ2-7, with D unresolved. The CDR3 runs to 14 residues. V was shortened by 1 base and J by 0 bases, with 7 bases between the two germline ends. Germline V lookup: CDR1 SEHNR, CDR2 FQNEAQ (reference sequence). This CDR3 reads CASSLVEASYEQYF. The CDR3 DNA follows: TGTGCCAGCAGCTTAGTAGAGGCCTCCTACGAGCAGTACTTC. Using reference TRBV7-9 and TRBJ2-7 for the parts outside the CDR3, the full variable domain is DTGVSQNPRHKITKRGQNVTFRCDPISEHNRLYWYRQTLGQGPEFLTYFQNEAQLEKSRLLSDRFSAERPKGSFSTLEIQRTEQGDSAMYLCASSLVEASYEQYFGPGTRLTVT.

This clonotype has just a few counts. This chain connects TRBV6-5 to TRBJ2-5; D is unresolved. Trimming removed 2 bases at V and 2 bases at J, with 12 bases between. The CDR3 is made up of 15 amino acids. CDR1 MNHEY and CDR2 SVGAGI come from the germline V gene. CDR3 nucleotide sequence: TGTGCCAGCAGTTACCCGCCCGCAGGACAAGAGACCCAGTACTTC. This sequence encodes CASSYPPAGQETQYF.

The CDR3: CASSQGTGKENGYTF. The CDR3 DNA reads as TGCGCCAGCAGCCAAGGGACAGGGAAGGAGAATGGCTACACCTTC. The chain joins TRBV4-3 to TRBJ1-2; 8 nucleotides line up with TRBD1. Germline values: CDR1 LGHNA, CDR2 YSLEER. The CDR3 is 15 amino acids. V lost 1 base and J lost 6; bases outside the gene matches: 7.

This clonotype appeared many times. The chain employs TRBV9 and TRBJ1-6, with 7 positions matching TRBD1. Germline V gene lookup returns CDR1 SGDLS and CDR2 YYNGEE. The CDR3 covers 14 residues. The J segment lost 5 bases and the V segment lost 4 bases, leaving 3 bases of the junction unmatched. The CDR3 coding sequence is TGTGCCAGCAGCCTTACAGGGGATAATTCACCCCTCCACTTT. Translating it yields CASSLTGDNSPLHF.

This clonotype was observed a handful of times. The chain uses TRBV5-1 and TRBJ2-7; a weak D match, TRBD2 (5 bases). This CDR3 has 17 residues. With 3 bases removed from V and 7 bases from J, the gap between germline ends came to 26 bases. Per the germline V gene, CDR1 is SGHRS and CDR2 is YFSETQ. CDR3 sequence (DNA): TGCGCCAGCAGCTCCCTAGCATACAGAATCGAAAGGAAGGAGCAGTACTTC. It codes for CASSSLAYRIERKEQYF.

This clonotype was found a few times. The junction shows a germline mismatch at one end, possibly a read error. The V gene is TRBV20-1, the J gene TRBJ2-5, with 10 nucleotides matching TRBD2. There are 14 residues in the CDR3. The germline CDR1 and CDR2 sequences are DFQATT and SNEGSKA (reference sequence). This CDR3 reads CGARPSGSPLTQYF. As DNA, the CDR3 is TGCGGTGCTAGACCTAGCGGGAGTCCCTTGACCCAATACTTC.

The chain recombines TRBV6-5 with TRBJ2-7; D ambiguous. The V end was cut by 2 bases, the J end by 0 bases, with 11 bases between. CDR1 and CDR2 (germline): MNHEY, SVGAGI. CDR3 length: 15 residues. The DNA for the CDR3 is TGTGCCAGCAGTTACATCTTGGTAAGCTCCTACGAGCAGTACTTC. Translation: CASSYILVSSYEQYF.

This clonotype has at least ten counts. The CDR3 loop reads CASSLQWPLEPQHF. CDR3 DNA: TGTGCCAGCAGTTTACAGTGGCCCTTGGAACCCCAGCATTTT. The rearrangement links TRBV12-3 or TRBV12-4 to TRBJ1-5; D gene ambiguous. V lost 2 bases to trimming and J lost 10 bases, with 15 bases between them. The CDR3 runs to 14 residues.

There are a few counts of this clonotype. The gene calls are TRBV4-3 and TRBJ2-3; 7 nucleotides agree with TRBD2. The junction had 3 bases not matched to a gene; V was cut back by 0 bases and J by 3 bases. From germline, CDR1 is LGHNA and CDR2 YSLEER. The CDR3 spans 15 residues. The CDR3 loop is CASSQDTGGTDTQYF. The CDR3 nucleotides are TGCGCCAGCAGCCAAGATACGGGGGGAACAGATACGCAGTATTTT.

V is TRBV15 and J is TRBJ1-2; no reliable D call. The CDR3 is 13 amino acids. Germline V CDR1 and CDR2: LNHNV, YYDKDF (reference sequence). V dropped 0 bases and J dropped 6 bases, with 8 bases sitting between them. This CDR3 is CATSRDRLDGYTF. CDR3 bases: TGTGCCACCAGCAGAGACAGACTAGATGGCTACACCTTC.

This chain connects TRBV7-6 to TRBJ1-2, with unresolved D. This CDR3 region has 13 residues. CDR1 and CDR2 from the germline V gene are SGHVS and FNYEAQ. The V gene lost 5 bases and the J gene lost 8 bases, with 15 bases spanning the gap. The CDR3 sequence: CASSQDARNGYTF. Written as DNA, the CDR3 is TGTGCCAGCAGCCAGGACGCAAGGAACGGCTACACCTTC.

V is TRBV2 and J is TRBJ2-7; tentative D call: TRBD1 (5 bases). Per the germline V gene, CDR1 is SNHLY and CDR2 is FYNNEI. The CDR3 has 16 amino acids. The V gene lost 7 bases and the J gene lost 0 bases, with 19 bases spanning the gap. CDR3 sequence (DNA): TGTGCCAGCAAGTACTCGACAGCGAGCCTCTCCTACGAGCAGTACTTC. It yields the protein CASKYSTASLSYEQYF.

This clonotype occurred a few times. The V gene is TRBV25-1, the J gene TRBJ2-5; 7 bases align to TRBD2. The CDR3 extends over 16 amino acids. V was pared by 2 bases and J by 2 bases, with 8 bases of the junction left unmatched. CDR1 is MGHDK, CDR2 SYGVNS, per germline. The CDR3 sequence: CASSELVAGEQETQYF. In DNA, the CDR3 is TGTGCCAGCAGTGAACTGGTTGCGGGGGAGCAAGAGACCCAGTACTTC.

This clonotype turned up a few times. Here the CDR3 DNA reads TGTGCCAGCAGCTTAGATTTCAGGACTAGCGGTTTCGGGACCCAGTACTTC. Its translation is CASSLDFRTSGFGTQYF. The chain is built from TRBV7-6 and TRBJ2-5, with TRBD2 identical over 10 bases. This CDR3 is built from 17 residues. From germline, CDR1 is SGHVS and CDR2 FNYEAQ. The trim removed 1 base at V and 7 bases at J, leaving 12 bases unmatched.

V gene TRBV5-6 combines with J gene TRBJ1-2; 7 nucleotides agree with TRBD1. The germline V gene has CDR1 SGHDT and CDR2 YYEEEE. The length of the CDR3 is 16 residues. Trimming cost V 4 bases and J 8 bases; bases outside gene matches: 17. The chain's CDR3 is CASSAGTVSPFSGYTF. CDR3 nucleotides: TGTGCCAGCAGCGCCGGGACAGTATCCCCATTTAGCGGCTACACCTTC. Drawing the rest from reference TRBV5-6 and TRBJ1-2, the complete variable domain is DAGVTQSPTHLIKTRGQQVTLRCSPKSGHDTVSWYQQALGQGPQFIFQYYEEEERQRGNFPDRFSGHQFPNYSSELNVNALLLGDSALYLCASSAGTVSPFSGYTFGSGTRLTVV.

Comments on this clonotype: It may be a read error: a sequence one base away is much more abundant. Written as DNA, the CDR3 is TGCGCCAGCAGCTCGGGACAGGGGGCCGGAAACACCACATATTTT. Its protein product is CASSSGQGAGNTTYF. This rearrangement joins TRBV5-1 to TRBJ1-3, with TRBD1 identical over 12 bases. The CDR3 spans 15 residues. Per germline, CDR1 SGHRS and CDR2 YFSETQ.

The chain uses TRBV24-1 and TRBJ2-5, with TRBD1 matching over 11 bases. Looked up from germline, CDR1 is KGHDR and CDR2 is SFDVKD. The V gene end was trimmed by 9 bases and the J gene end by 10 bases; junction bases not matched to a gene: 12. This CDR3 is 14 amino acids long. The CDR3 region is CATAGQGDASGQYF. CDR3 nucleotide sequence: TGTGCCACCGCGGGACAGGGGGACGCGAGTGGCCAGTACTTC.

This chain joins TRBV11-1 and TRBJ2-2; tentative D call: TRBD2 (6 bases). The V gene lost 0 bases and the J gene lost 6 bases, with 14 bases spanning the gap. The CDR3 has 16 residues. Germline assignment: CDR1 SGHAT and CDR2 FQDESV (reference sequence). Written as DNA, the CDR3 is TGTGCCAGCAGCTTAGCGGGGCCCGGGGGACCCGGGGAGCTGTTTTTT. As protein: CASSLAGPGGPGELFF.

In its sample, this clonotype was seen a few times. CDR3 bases: TGTGCCAGCAGCTTGCTCTCTGCAGGGGCCCAAGAGACCCAGTACTTC. Encoded protein: CASSLLSAGAQETQYF. The J gene is TRBJ2-5, the V gene TRBV5-6, with D possibly being TRBD1 (6 bases). The length of the CDR3 is 16 residues. The germline V gene has CDR1 SGHDT and CDR2 YYEEEE. V lost 1 base, J lost 1 base, and 14 bases lay in between.

The chain is built from TRBV12-3 or TRBV12-4 and TRBJ1-1; 7 positions match TRBD1. The CDR3 has 12 residues. Trimming removed 5 bases from V and 7 bases from J; junction bases left unmatched: 4. CDR3 loop: CASSPDRVEAFF. DNA of the CDR3: TGTGCCAGCAGTCCCGACAGGGTTGAAGCTTTCTTT.

Concerning this clonotype: A much larger clonotype is one base distant, so this may be a read error. This chain connects TRBV12-3 or TRBV12-4 to TRBJ2-1; weak D call: TRBD1 (5 bases). The CDR3 extends over 14 amino acids. The CDR3 coding sequence is TGTGACAGCAGCAGACAGCTCTCCTACAATGAGCAGTTCTTC. Translated, it gives CDSSRQLSYNEQFF.

The rearrangement links TRBV24-1 to TRBJ2-7; 8 bases map to TRBD1. The CDR3 covers 15 residues. V lost 7 bases, J lost 3 bases, and 10 bases stayed unmatched. Germline values: CDR1 KGHDR, CDR2 SFDVKD. The CDR3 is CATSPTGTGDYEQYF. In DNA form, the CDR3 reads TGTGCCACCAGCCCCACCGGGACAGGAGACTACGAGCAGTACTTC.

This clonotype was seen a few times. The gene calls are TRBV5-5 and TRBJ1-4; no clear D gene. Trimming shortened V by 0 bases and J by 7 bases, and 10 bases separated the two germline ends. This CDR3 comprises 14 residues. Germline values: CDR1 SGHKS, CDR2 YYEKEE (reference sequence). The CDR3 sequence: CASSLGRQSEKLFF. The CDR3 DNA reads as TGTGCCAGCAGCTTGGGACGCCAGAGTGAAAAACTGTTTTTT.

This clonotype was counted only a few times. V is TRBV27 and J is TRBJ2-7; 8 bases are a match to TRBD2. The length of the CDR3 is 15 residues. The germline gives CDR1 MNHEY, CDR2 SMNVEV (reference sequence). With 2 bases clipped from V and 2 bases from J, the junction kept 5 bases outside the gene matches. CDR3 sequence reads: CASSLVLGLAYEQYF. The CDR3 DNA reads TGTGCCAGCAGTTTAGTGTTGGGACTAGCCTACGAGCAGTACTTC.